This T cell receptor beta chain was sequenced in a study of blood T cell repertoires in COVID-19. Study in general: The United States, Italy and Spain provided the acute and convalescent COVID-19 samples. Nucleic acid was either cDNA or gDNA, and it came from T cells, B-cell-depleted T cells, or PBMCs.

Trimming took off 3 bases at V and 10 bases at J, with 9 bases between the two ends. This CDR3 is built from 11 residues. Per germline, CDR1 SNHLY and CDR2 FYNNEI. Authors' methods: Reference gene primer amplification gave nucleated cell count estimates. Data came from immunoSEQ multiplex PCR; TCRdb stores just in-frame clones and leaves some out. V and J calls and clone size are as listed in that table; D and trimming were resolved from the DNA. The sample yields fewer than 250,000 clones, 80% to 90% seen once. No more than 2 weeks before study entry, exposed participants had met a case of COVID-19. Sample: PBMCs or T cells enriched from blood (not recorded which). The receptor was derived from a woman in her 40s who had been exposed to COVID-19. The rearrangement uses TRBV2 and TRBJ1-1; D unclear. The CDR3 sequence: CASSEVSVAFF. The CDR3 bases are TGTGCCAGCAGTGAGGTCTCAGTAGCTTTCTTT. The full variable domain, its missing parts supplied by reference TRBV2 and TRBJ1-1, is EPEVTQTPSHQVTQMGQEVILRCVPISNHLYFYWYRQILGQKVEFLVSFYNNEISEKSEIFDDQFSVERPDGSNFTLKIRSTKLEDSAMYFCASSEVSVAFFGQGTRLTVV.